The 8 T cell receptor beta chains below all came from one sample that was sequenced in a study of T cells in Graves' hyperthyroidism and ophthalmopathy. From RNA transcripts, TCR beta CDR3 regions were amplified. First-round RT-PCR targeting the TCR CDR3 was performed with the HTBI primer set. MiXCR, applied by TCRdb to the multiplex PCR reads, yields one record per CDR3 protein. Found here are around 600,000 distinct CDR3 sequences, more than 14% of them singletons; the top ten hold around 13%. The material sequenced was blood. These receptors were taken from a woman aged 45-65 years with Graves' ophthalmopathy.

This clonotype was picked up many times. The chain combines TRBV11-3 with TRBJ2-1; D remains ambiguous. Germline V gives CDR1 SGHNT, CDR2 YENEEA. Trimming left V 0 bases short and J 6 bases short, with 6 bases between. The CDR3 runs to 13 residues. The CDR3 reads CASSLDFLNEQFF. The CDR3 DNA is TGTGCCAGCAGCTTAGACTTCCTCAATGAGCAGTTCTTC.

This clonotype was found many times. The gene calls are TRBV20-1 and TRBJ2-7, with D possibly matching TRBD1 (5 bases). V shed 0 bases and J shed 3 bases, with 12 bases lying between them. This CDR3 comprises 14 residues. CDR1 is DFQATT and CDR2 is SNEGSKA in the germline V gene (reference sequence). CDR3 residues: CSARDSGRVYEQYF. The DNA for the CDR3 is TGCAGTGCTAGAGATTCCGGCAGGGTCTACGAGCAGTACTTC.

This clonotype was recorded a few times. The chain carries TRBV2 and TRBJ2-7; possible D gene TRBD1, 6 bases. CDR1 is SNHLY and CDR2 is FYNNEI in the germline V gene. Trimming shortened V by 8 bases and J by 6 bases, and 14 bases separated the two germline ends. This CDR3 region has 12 residues. The CDR3 is CASVAGALEQYF. The CDR3 bases are TGTGCCAGCGTGGCAGGGGCTCTCGAGCAGTACTTC.

This clonotype appeared a few times. V gene TRBV12-5 combines with J gene TRBJ2-7, with 8 positions matching TRBD2. J was trimmed by 4 bases and V by 0 bases; bases with no gene match: 5. There are 15 residues in the CDR3. From germline, CDR1 is LGHNT and CDR2 FRNRAP. CDR3 in amino acids: CASGLVVGRGYEQYF. The CDR3 DNA follows: TGTGCTAGTGGTTTGGTAGTCGGGAGGGGGTACGAGCAGTACTTC.

As regards this clonotype: A much bigger clone sits one base away, suggesting this may be a read error. This rearrangement joins TRBV20-1 to TRBJ2-7; 7 nucleotides line up with TRBD1. This CDR3 has 15 amino acids. With 6 bases clipped from V and 5 bases from J, the junction kept 16 bases outside the gene matches. The germline V gene encodes CDR1 DFQATT and CDR2 SNEGSKA (reference sequence). For the CDR3, the DNA is TGCAGTGCCCAACGTTTCGACAGGGTTCACGACGAGCAGTACTTC. Amino acids: CSAQRFDRVHDEQYF.

The sample holds many counts of this clonotype. J is TRBJ2-3 and V is TRBV29-1; D may be TRBD2 (5 bases). Trimming cost V 1 base and J 3 bases, with 17 bases left between them. This CDR3 is built from 16 residues. CDR1 and CDR2 from the germline V gene are SQVTM and ANQGSEA. The CDR3, as DNA: TGCAGCGTTGAAGGGGAGCAGGCTCAAAGGACAGATACGCAGTATTTT. Translating gives CSVEGEQAQRTDTQYF.

Many counts were recorded for this clonotype. CDR3: CASSYTGIHTGELFF. The CDR3 DNA reads TGTGCCAGCAGCTACACCGGGATACACACCGGGGAGCTGTTTTTT. The chain combines TRBV7-9 with TRBJ2-2, with a tentative D call TRBD2 (5 bases). The CDR3 runs 15 residues. Per germline, CDR1 SEHNR and CDR2 FQNEAQ (reference sequence). V was clipped by 4 bases and J by 3 bases, with 12 bases between them.

This clonotype was recorded many times. V and J are TRBV25-1 and TRBJ2-7, with TRBD2 matching over 10 bases. Germline CDR1 is MGHDK and CDR2 is SYGVNS. V was pared by 5 bases and J by 6 bases, with 22 bases of the junction left unmatched. This CDR3 has 19 amino acids. The DNA of the CDR3 is TGTGCCAGCAGTTCCCGGGCGGGTAAAAACCTAGCGGGAGCTTTCGAGCAGTACTTC. Protein product: CASSSRAGKNLAGAFEQYF.